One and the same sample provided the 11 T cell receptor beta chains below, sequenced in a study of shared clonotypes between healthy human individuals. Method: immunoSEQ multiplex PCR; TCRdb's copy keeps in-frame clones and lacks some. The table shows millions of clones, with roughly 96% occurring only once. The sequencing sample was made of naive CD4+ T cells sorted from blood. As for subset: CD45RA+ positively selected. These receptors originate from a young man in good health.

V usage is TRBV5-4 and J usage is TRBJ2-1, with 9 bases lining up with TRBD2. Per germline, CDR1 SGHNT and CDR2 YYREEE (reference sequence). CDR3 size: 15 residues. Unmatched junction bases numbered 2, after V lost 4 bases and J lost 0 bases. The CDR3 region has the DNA TGTGCCAGCAGCAATAGCGGGGGCTCCTACAATGAGCAGTTCTTC. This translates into CASSNSGGSYNEQFF. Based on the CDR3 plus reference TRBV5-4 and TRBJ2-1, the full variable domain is ETGVTQSPTHLIKTRGQQVTLRCSSQSGHNTVSWYQQALGQGPQFIFQYYREEENGRGNFPPRFSGLQFPNYSSELNVNALELDDSALYLCASSNSGGSYNEQFFGPGTRLTVL.

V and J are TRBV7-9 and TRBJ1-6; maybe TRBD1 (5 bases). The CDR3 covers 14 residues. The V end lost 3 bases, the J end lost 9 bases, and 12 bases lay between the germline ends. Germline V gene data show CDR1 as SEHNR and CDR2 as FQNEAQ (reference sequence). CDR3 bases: TGTGCCAGCAGCTTTAGTGGGACGGCTTCACCCCTCCACTTT. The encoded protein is CASSFSGTASPLHF.

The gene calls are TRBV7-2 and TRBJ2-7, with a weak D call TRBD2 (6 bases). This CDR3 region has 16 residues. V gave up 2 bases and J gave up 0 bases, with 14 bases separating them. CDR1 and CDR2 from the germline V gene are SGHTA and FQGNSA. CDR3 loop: CASSLQGRGLSYEQYF. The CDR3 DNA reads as TGTGCCAGCAGCTTACAAGGGCGGGGACTCTCCTACGAGCAGTACTTC.

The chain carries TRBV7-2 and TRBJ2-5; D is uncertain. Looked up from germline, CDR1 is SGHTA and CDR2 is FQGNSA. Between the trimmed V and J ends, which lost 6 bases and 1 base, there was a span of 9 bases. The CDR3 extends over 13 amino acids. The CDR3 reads CASRSNVQETQYF. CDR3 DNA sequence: TGTGCCAGCAGGAGTAATGTCCAAGAGACCCAGTACTTC.

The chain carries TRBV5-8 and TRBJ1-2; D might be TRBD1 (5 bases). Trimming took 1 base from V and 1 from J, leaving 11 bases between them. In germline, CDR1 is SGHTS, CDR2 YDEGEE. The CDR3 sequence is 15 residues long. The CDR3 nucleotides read TGTGCCAGCAGCTTGCAGGGATCCCTTAACTATGGCTACACCTTC. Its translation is CASSLQGSLNYGYTF.

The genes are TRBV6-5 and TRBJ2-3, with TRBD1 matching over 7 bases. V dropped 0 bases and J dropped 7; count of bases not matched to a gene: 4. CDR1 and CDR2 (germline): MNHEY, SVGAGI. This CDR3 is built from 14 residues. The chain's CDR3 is CASSYSNRGYTQYF. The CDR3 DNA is TGTGCCAGCAGTTACTCGAACAGGGGCTATACGCAGTATTTT.

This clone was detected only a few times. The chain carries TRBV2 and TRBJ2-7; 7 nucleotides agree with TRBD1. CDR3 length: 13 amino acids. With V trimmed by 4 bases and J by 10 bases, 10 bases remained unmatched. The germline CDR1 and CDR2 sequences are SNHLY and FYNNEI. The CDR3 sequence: CASSGEAGTDQYF. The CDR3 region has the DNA TGTGCCAGCAGTGGGGAAGCTGGGACAGACCAGTACTTC. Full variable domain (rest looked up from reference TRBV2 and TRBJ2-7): EPEVTQTPSHQVTQMGQEVILRCVPISNHLYFYWYRQILGQKVEFLVSFYNNEISEKSEIFDDQFSVERPDGSNFTLKIRSTKLEDSAMYFCASSGEAGTDQYFGPGTRLTVT.

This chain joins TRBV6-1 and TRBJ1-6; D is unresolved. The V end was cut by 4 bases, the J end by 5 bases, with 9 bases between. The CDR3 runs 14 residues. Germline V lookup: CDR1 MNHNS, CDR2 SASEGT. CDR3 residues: CASSVTVDNSPLHF. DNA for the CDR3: TGTGCCAGCAGTGTTACAGTAGATAATTCACCCCTCCACTTT.

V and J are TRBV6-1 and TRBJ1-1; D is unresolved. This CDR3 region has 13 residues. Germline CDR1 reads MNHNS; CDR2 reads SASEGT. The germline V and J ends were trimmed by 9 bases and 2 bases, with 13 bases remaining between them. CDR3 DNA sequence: TGTGCCAGTCCTGATCGGGGAAACACTGAAGCTTTCTTT. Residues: CASPDRGNTEAFF.

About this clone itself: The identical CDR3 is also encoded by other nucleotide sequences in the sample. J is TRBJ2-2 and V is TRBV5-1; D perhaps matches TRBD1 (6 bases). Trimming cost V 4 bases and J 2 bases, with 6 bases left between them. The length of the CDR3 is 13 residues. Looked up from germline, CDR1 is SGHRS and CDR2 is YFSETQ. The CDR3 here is CASSGGNTGELFF. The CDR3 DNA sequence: TGCGCCAGCAGCGGGGGCAACACCGGGGAGCTGTTTTTT. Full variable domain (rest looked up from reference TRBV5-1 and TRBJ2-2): KAGVTQTPRYLIKTRGQQVTLSCSPISGHRSVSWYQQTPGQGLQFLFEYFSETQRNKGNFPGRFSGRQFSNSRSEMNVSTLELGDSALYLCASSGGNTGELFFGEGSRLTVL.

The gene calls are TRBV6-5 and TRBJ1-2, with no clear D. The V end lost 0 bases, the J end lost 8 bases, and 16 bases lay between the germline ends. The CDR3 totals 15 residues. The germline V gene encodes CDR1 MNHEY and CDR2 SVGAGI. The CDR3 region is CASSYSGPQVPGYTF. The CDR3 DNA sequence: TGTGCCAGCAGTTACTCCGGGCCCCAAGTACCCGGCTACACCTTC.